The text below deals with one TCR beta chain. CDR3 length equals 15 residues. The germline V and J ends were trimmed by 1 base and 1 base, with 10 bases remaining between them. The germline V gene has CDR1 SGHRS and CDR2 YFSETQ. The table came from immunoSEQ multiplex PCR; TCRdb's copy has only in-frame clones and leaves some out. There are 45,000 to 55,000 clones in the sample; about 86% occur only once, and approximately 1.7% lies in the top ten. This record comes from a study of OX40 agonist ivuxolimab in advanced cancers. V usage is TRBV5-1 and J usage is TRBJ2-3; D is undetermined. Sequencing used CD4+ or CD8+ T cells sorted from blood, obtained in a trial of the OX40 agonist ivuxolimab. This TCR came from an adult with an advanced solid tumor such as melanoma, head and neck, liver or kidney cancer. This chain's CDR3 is CASSLNPWGTDTQYF. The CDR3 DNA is TGCGCCAGCAGCTTGAATCCGTGGGGCACAGATACGCAGTATTTT.